These T cell receptor beta chains were read from a single sample in a study of CD8 T cells in ankylosing spondylitis. TCRdb used MiXCR to reprocess the 5' RACE reads, holding one entry per CDR3 protein. The sample lists roughly 470,000 distinct CDR3 sequences; roughly 27% were seen once. Specimen: blood, either unsorted or a sorted T cell fraction (not recorded which). These receptors were taken from a male donor with ankylosing spondylitis. Each CDR3 is given with its conserved first and last residue. Each record gives: clone size, D gene, J gene, V gene, CDR3 protein, CDR3 DNA. A D gene is named only where the DNA matches it firmly. Clone size is stated in some rows and not others, as once, few, many or a class when expanded.

abundance: few; d_gene: .; j_gene: TRBJ1-1; v_gene: TRBV2; CDR3aa: CASVSPWKNTEAFF; CDR3nt: TGTGCCAGCGTCAGCCCCTGGAAGAACACTGAAGCTTTCTTT
abundance: many; d_gene: .; j_gene: TRBJ2-1; v_gene: TRBV3-1; CDR3aa: CASSQEYGGFEQFF; CDR3nt: TGTGCCAGCAGCCAAGAGTATGGAGGGTTTGAGCAGTTCTTC
abundance: few; d_gene: .; j_gene: TRBJ2-2; v_gene: TRBV7-9; CDR3aa: CASSLGIGTNTGELFF; CDR3nt: TGTGCCAGCAGCCTAGGAATAGGCACCAACACCGGGGAGCTGTTTTTT
abundance: many; d_gene: .; j_gene: TRBJ2-1; v_gene: TRBV3-1; CDR3aa: CASRAGAYNEQFF; CDR3nt: TGTGCCAGCCGAGCAGGGGCCTACAATGAGCAGTTCTTC
abundance: few; d_gene: .; j_gene: TRBJ2-5; v_gene: TRBV20-1; CDR3aa: CSAKDSGKETQYF; CDR3nt: TGCAGTGCAAAAGACTCGGGTAAAGAGACCCAGTACTTC
abundance: few; d_gene: TRBD2; j_gene: TRBJ2-3; v_gene: TRBV12-3/TRBV12-4; CDR3aa: CASSLTSESTDTQYF; CDR3nt: TGTGCCAGCAGTTTAACTAGCGAAAGCACAGATACGCAGTATTTT
abundance: .; d_gene: .; j_gene: TRBJ1-3; v_gene: TRBV7-9; CDR3aa: CASSLTFSGNTIYF; CDR3nt: TGTGCCAGCAGCTTAACTTTCTCTGGAAACACCATATATTTT
abundance: .; d_gene: TRBD2; j_gene: TRBJ2-1; v_gene: TRBV15; CDR3aa: CATSRDLAGGRDEQFF; CDR3nt: TGTGCCACCAGCAGAGATCTAGCGGGAGGCCGCGATGAGCAGTTCTTC
abundance: few; d_gene: TRBD2; j_gene: TRBJ2-1; v_gene: TRBV10-3; CDR3aa: CAISESREGRNEQFF; CDR3nt: TGTGCCATCAGTGAGTCGAGGGAGGGCCGGAATGAGCAGTTCTTC
abundance: few; d_gene: TRBD1; j_gene: TRBJ2-7; v_gene: TRBV16; CDR3aa: CASSQPDRGGNEQYF; CDR3nt: TGTGCCAGCAGCCAACCGGACAGGGGAGGGAACGAGCAGTACTTC
abundance: .; d_gene: .; j_gene: TRBJ2-5; v_gene: TRBV30; CDR3aa: CAWIDISETQYF; CDR3nt: TGTGCCTGGATCGATATTTCGGAGACCCAGTACTTC
abundance: few; d_gene: .; j_gene: TRBJ1-2; v_gene: TRBV29-1; CDR3aa: CSVEAPAGTGYTF; CDR3nt: TGCAGCGTTGAAGCCCCAGCGGGGACTGGCTACACCTTC
abundance: few; d_gene: .; j_gene: TRBJ1-1; v_gene: TRBV3-1; CDR3aa: CASSLGQRGNTEAFF; CDR3nt: TGTGCCAGCAGCCTAGGACAGCGTGGGAACACTGAAGCTTTCTTT
abundance: few; d_gene: TRBD1; j_gene: TRBJ2-3; v_gene: TRBV2; CDR3aa: CASSDRGIDTQYF; CDR3nt: TGTGCCAGCTCTGACAGGGGGATAGATACGCAGTATTTT
abundance: .; d_gene: TRBD2; j_gene: TRBJ2-2; v_gene: TRBV5-1; CDR3aa: CASSLEPLAGGNTGELFF; CDR3nt: TGCGCCAGCAGCCTTGAACCACTAGCGGGAGGGAACACCGGGGAGCTGTTTTTT
abundance: .; d_gene: TRBD2; j_gene: TRBJ2-3; v_gene: TRBV2; CDR3aa: CASTVAGGRDTQYF; CDR3nt: TGTGCCAGCACCGTAGCGGGAGGGCGCGATACGCAGTATTTT
abundance: .; d_gene: .; j_gene: TRBJ2-5; v_gene: TRBV9; CDR3aa: CASSAQGQQETQYF; CDR3nt: TGTGCCAGCAGCGCGCAAGGACAGCAAGAGACCCAGTACTTC
abundance: .; d_gene: .; j_gene: TRBJ1-5; v_gene: TRBV12-3/TRBV12-4; CDR3aa: CASSFGGPISNQPQHF; CDR3nt: TGTGCCAGCAGTTTCGGGGGGCCCATTAGCAATCAGCCCCAGCATTTT
abundance: .; d_gene: .; j_gene: TRBJ2-1; v_gene: TRBV6-6; CDR3aa: CASTLGYYNEQFF; CDR3nt: TGTGCCAGCACGTTGGGGTACTACAATGAGCAGTTCTTC
abundance: few; d_gene: .; j_gene: TRBJ1-1; v_gene: TRBV7-7; CDR3aa: CASSSHTNTEAFF; CDR3nt: TGTGCCAGCAGCTCGCACACGAACACTGAAGCTTTCTTT
abundance: .; d_gene: .; j_gene: TRBJ1-1; v_gene: TRBV18; CDR3aa: CASSPGSGNTEAFF; CDR3nt: TGTGCCAGCTCCCCAGGGTCTGGGAACACTGAAGCTTTCTTT
abundance: .; d_gene: TRBD1; j_gene: TRBJ1-1; v_gene: TRBV6-1; CDR3aa: CASRAAEIDRVDTEAFF; CDR3nt: TGTGCCAGCAGAGCAGCGGAAATCGACAGGGTAGATACTGAAGCTTTCTTT
abundance: many; d_gene: .; j_gene: TRBJ1-2; v_gene: TRBV7-2; CDR3aa: CASSPASREDGYTF; CDR3nt: TGTGCCAGCAGCCCAGCATCCAGGGAAGATGGCTACACCTTC
abundance: .; d_gene: .; j_gene: TRBJ2-1; v_gene: TRBV6-1; CDR3aa: CAAASLQGRTNEQFF; CDR3nt: TGTGCCGCGGCGAGCCTACAGGGGAGGACGAATGAGCAGTTCTTC
abundance: .; d_gene: TRBD2; j_gene: TRBJ2-3; v_gene: TRBV5-1; CDR3aa: CASSRTSSGGRTDTQYF; CDR3nt: TGCGCCAGCAGCCGAACGTCTAGCGGAGGACGCACAGATACGCAGTATTTT
abundance: .; d_gene: TRBD2; j_gene: TRBJ2-7; v_gene: TRBV20-1; CDR3aa: CSASTSAYEQYF; CDR3nt: TGCAGTGCTAGTACTAGCGCCTACGAGCAGTACTTC
abundance: .; d_gene: TRBD2; j_gene: TRBJ2-1; v_gene: TRBV20-1; CDR3aa: CSARAELASINEQFF; CDR3nt: TGCAGTGCTAGAGCTGAACTAGCGTCAATTAATGAGCAGTTCTTC
abundance: few; d_gene: TRBD1; j_gene: TRBJ2-5; v_gene: TRBV15; CDR3aa: CATSRAPGQEETQYF; CDR3nt: TGTGCCACCAGCAGGGCCCCGGGACAGGAAGAGACCCAGTACTTC
abundance: few; d_gene: .; j_gene: TRBJ1-3; v_gene: TRBV2; CDR3aa: CASSDPGTRNTIYF; CDR3nt: TGTGCCAGCAGTGATCCCGGGACCAGAAACACCATATATTTT
abundance: .; d_gene: .; j_gene: TRBJ2-1; v_gene: TRBV19; CDR3aa: CASSRDTSSYNEQFF; CDR3nt: TGTGCCAGTAGCCGGGACACCAGCTCCTACAATGAGCAGTTCTTC
abundance: few; d_gene: TRBD2; j_gene: TRBJ2-1; v_gene: TRBV20-1; CDR3aa: CSARDLSGNSYNEQFF; CDR3nt: TGCAGTGCTAGAGACTTGAGCGGGAACTCCTACAATGAGCAGTTCTTC
abundance: .; d_gene: .; j_gene: TRBJ1-5; v_gene: TRBV7-2; CDR3aa: CASSLQGGHSNQPQHF; CDR3nt: TGTGCCAGCAGCTTACAGGGAGGTCATAGCAATCAGCCCCAGCATTTT
abundance: .; d_gene: .; j_gene: TRBJ2-2; v_gene: TRBV2; CDR3aa: CASSERQGIGELFF; CDR3nt: TGTGCCAGCAGTGAGCGTCAGGGTATCGGGGAGCTGTTTTTT
abundance: .; d_gene: .; j_gene: TRBJ2-3; v_gene: TRBV9; CDR3aa: CASSVAGVRDTQYF; CDR3nt: TGTGCCAGCAGCGTAGCCGGGGTGAGGGATACGCAGTATTTT
abundance: few; d_gene: .; j_gene: TRBJ1-2; v_gene: TRBV7-8; CDR3aa: CASSLVPSIYGYTF; CDR3nt: TGTGCCAGCAGCTTAGTCCCGTCAATCTATGGCTACACCTTC
abundance: .; d_gene: .; j_gene: TRBJ2-1; v_gene: TRBV6-1; CDR3aa: CASTPRSTYNEQFF; CDR3nt: TGTGCCAGCACCCCTAGGAGCACCTACAATGAGCAGTTCTTC